This T cell receptor (beta chain) was identified during a study of cytomegalovirus exposure and HLA in healthy donors. Regarding the study as a whole: Researchers reported in a later analysis that a missense DCLRE1C variant was tied to TCR beta V- and J-gene trimming. Compared with the roughly 730-donor mean, an Asian-associated ancestry cluster reportedly had fewer N-insertions, according to a later analysis.

Both 60 Vbeta primers and 13 Jbeta primers went into the PCR. Original data processing: Roughly 11 million shared chains were among 80 million or so unique TCR beta chains counted in a later analysis. Assay: immunoSEQ multiplex PCR; the TCRdb copy retains only in-frame clones and omits some. V and J calls and clone size are given by that table; D and trimming were obtained from the DNA. Of about 45,000 clones listed, about half are singletons. Regarding this clone: Antigen unknown.

The receptor was derived from a man in his sixties in good health and CMV-seronegative. Sequences were obtained from PBMCs.

The CDR3, as DNA: TGTGCCAGCAGTGAAGCGAAGGAGCAGTACTTC. Amino acids: CASSEAKEQYF. This chain joins TRBV25-1 and TRBJ2-7, with unresolved D. The length of the CDR3 is 11 residues. The V end lost 2 bases, the J end lost 7 bases, and 6 bases lay between the germline ends. The germline V gene has CDR1 MGHDK and CDR2 SYGVNS.